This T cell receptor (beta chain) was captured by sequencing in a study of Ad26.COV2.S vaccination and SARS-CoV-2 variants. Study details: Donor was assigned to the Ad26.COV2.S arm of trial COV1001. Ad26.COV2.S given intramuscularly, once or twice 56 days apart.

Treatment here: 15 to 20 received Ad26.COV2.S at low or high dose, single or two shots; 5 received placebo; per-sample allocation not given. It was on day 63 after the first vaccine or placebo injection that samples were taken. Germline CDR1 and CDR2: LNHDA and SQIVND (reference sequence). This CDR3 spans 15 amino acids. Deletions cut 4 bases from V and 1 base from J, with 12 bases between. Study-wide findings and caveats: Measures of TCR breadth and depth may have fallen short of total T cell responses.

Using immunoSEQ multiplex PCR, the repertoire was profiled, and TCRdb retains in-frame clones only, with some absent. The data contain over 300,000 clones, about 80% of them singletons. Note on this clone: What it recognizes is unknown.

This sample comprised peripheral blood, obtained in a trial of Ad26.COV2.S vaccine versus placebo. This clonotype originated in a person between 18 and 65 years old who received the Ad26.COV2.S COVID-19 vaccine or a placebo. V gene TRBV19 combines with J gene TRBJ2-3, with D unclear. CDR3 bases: TGTGCCAGTAGTAGCCTGCTAGTGGGCACAGATACGCAGTATTTT. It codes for CASSSLLVGTDTQYF. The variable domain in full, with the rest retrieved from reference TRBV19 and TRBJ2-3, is DGGITQSPKYLFRKEGQNVTLSCEQNLNHDAMYWYRQDPGQGLRLIYYSQIVNDFQKGDIAEGYSVSREKKESFPLTVTSAQKNPTAFYLCASSSLLVGTDTQYFGPGTRLTVL.